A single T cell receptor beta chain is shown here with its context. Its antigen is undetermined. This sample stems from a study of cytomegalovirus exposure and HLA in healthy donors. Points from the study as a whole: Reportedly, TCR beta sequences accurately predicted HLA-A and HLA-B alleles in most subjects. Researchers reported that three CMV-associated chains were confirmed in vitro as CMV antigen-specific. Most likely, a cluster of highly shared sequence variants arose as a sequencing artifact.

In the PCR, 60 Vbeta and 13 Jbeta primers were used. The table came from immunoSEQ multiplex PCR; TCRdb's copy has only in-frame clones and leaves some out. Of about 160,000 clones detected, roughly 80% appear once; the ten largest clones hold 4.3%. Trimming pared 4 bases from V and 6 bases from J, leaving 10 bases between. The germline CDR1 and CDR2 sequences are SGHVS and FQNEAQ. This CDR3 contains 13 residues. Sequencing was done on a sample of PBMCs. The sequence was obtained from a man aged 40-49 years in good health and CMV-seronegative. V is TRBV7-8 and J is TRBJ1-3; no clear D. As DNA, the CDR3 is TGTGCCAGCAGCTCTAGGTCGGCAAACACCATATATTTT. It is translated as CASSSRSANTIYF.